These 20 T cell receptor beta chains share one sample of origin, sequenced in a study of cytomegalovirus exposure and HLA in healthy donors. Amplification used 60 Vbeta primers and 13 Jbeta primers. TCRdb keeps only in-frame clones here, not all; method: immunoSEQ multiplex PCR. The table includes some 170,000 clones, around 79% detected once. The sample comprised PBMCs. The receptor source for this set is a man in his forties in good health and CMV-seropositive.

The chain employs TRBV11-2 and TRBJ2-3; 11 bases fit TRBD2. Germline V gene data show CDR1 as SGHAT and CDR2 as FQNNGV. This CDR3 comprises 18 residues. With 3 bases clipped from V and 2 bases from J, the junction kept 10 bases outside the gene matches. DNA of the CDR3: TGTGCCAGCAGCTTGGGAACTAGCGGGAGTAAGCCCACAGATACGCAGTATTTT. Translated: CASSLGTSGSKPTDTQYF.

The count of this clone is one. This chain uses TRBV27 with TRBJ2-1; 9 bases fit TRBD1. The J segment lost 12 bases and the V segment lost 6 bases, leaving 15 bases of the junction unmatched. Germline CDR1 and CDR2: MNHEY and SMNVEV (reference sequence). CDR3 size: 15 residues. CDR3 coding DNA: TGTGCCAGCAGAGTAGGGACAGGGCCCTCGTATGTGCAGTTCTTC. The encoded protein is CASRVGTGPSYVQFF.

This chain connects TRBV7-9 to TRBJ2-3; 14 positions match TRBD2. Germline values: CDR1 SEHNR, CDR2 FQNEAQ (reference sequence). Germline trimming cut 10 bases from V and 0 bases from J; bases unmatched to any gene: 12. This CDR3 spans 18 amino acids. The CDR3 DNA follows: TGTGCCACCTCTACCGGGACTAGCGGGAGAAGTAGCACAGATACGCAGTATTTT. Amino acids: CATSTGTSGRSSTDTQYF.

The V gene is TRBV5-4, the J gene TRBJ2-5, with 12 bases aligning to TRBD2. CDR1 SGHNT and CDR2 YYREEE come from the germline V gene (reference sequence). This CDR3 has 15 amino acids. The junction had 3 bases not matched to a gene; V was cut back by 2 bases and J by 4 bases. The CDR3 coding sequence is TGTGCCAGCAGCTTAGGGACTAGCGGGTTAGAGACCCAGTACTTC. Protein: CASSLGTSGLETQYF.

Notes on this clone: An end of the junction does not agree with germline; a read error may underlie this. The J gene is TRBJ2-6, the V gene TRBV9; the D gene is possibly TRBD2 (7 bases). The CDR3 sequence is 14 residues long. Germline V gives CDR1 SGDLS, CDR2 YYNGEE. CDR3 nucleotides: TGTGCCAGCAGCGGGACGGCGGGGGCCAACGGCCTGACTTTC. Its protein is CASSGTAGANGLTF.

The sample holds one count of this clone. V gene TRBV10-3 combines with J gene TRBJ2-1, with 9 bases aligning to TRBD2. Per the germline V gene, CDR1 is ENHRY and CDR2 is SYGVKD. V gave up 8 bases and J gave up 4 bases; unmatched junction bases: 6. This CDR3 region has 14 residues. The DNA of the CDR3 is TGTGCCATCGGCAGGCGGGAGGGTTACAATGAGCAGTTCTTC. As protein: CAIGRREGYNEQFF.

This rearrangement joins TRBV29-1 to TRBJ2-5; tentatively, D is TRBD1 (6 bases). Trimming removed 7 bases at V and 3 bases at J, with 12 bases between. Germline V gives CDR1 SQVTM, CDR2 ANQGSEA. CDR3 length: 12 amino acids. CDR3 sequence reads: CSAGQLKETQYF. Written as DNA, the CDR3 is TGCAGCGCCGGACAGCTAAAAGAGACCCAGTACTTC.

The rearrangement links TRBV2 to TRBJ2-2; 12 nucleotides match TRBD2. The CDR3 is 16 residues long. Germline V gene data show CDR1 as SNHLY and CDR2 as FYNNEI. V lost 6 bases to trimming and J lost 5 bases; unmatched junction nucleotides: 7. For the CDR3, the DNA is TGTGCCAGCAGGGCTAGCGGGAGGGCCGGGACCGGGGAGCTGTTTTTT. Its protein product is CASRASGRAGTGELFF.

Here the CDR3 reads CASSRGGPGQPQHF. CDR3 nucleotides: TGTGCCAGTAGTCGAGGGGGCCCGGGTCAGCCCCAGCATTTT. The V call is TRBV19, the J call TRBJ1-5; 7 nucleotides agree with TRBD1. The CDR3 consists of 14 residues. CDR1 is LNHDA and CDR2 is SQIVND in the germline V gene (reference sequence). The V segment lost 5 bases and the J segment 6 bases; nucleotides outside the gene matches: 7.

The chain joins TRBV25-1 to TRBJ2-3; 7 nucleotides agree with TRBD1. The CDR3 extends over 14 amino acids. Germline assignment: CDR1 MGHDK and CDR2 SYGVNS. The trim removed 5 bases at V and 5 bases at J, leaving 7 bases unmatched. CDR3 sequence: CASSKGAGIDTQYF. CDR3 DNA sequence: TGTGCCAGCAGTAAGGGGGCTGGAATAGATACGCAGTATTTT.

This chain uses TRBV14 with TRBJ2-1, with a weak D call TRBD2 (5 bases). This CDR3 contains 18 residues. From germline, CDR1 is SGHDN and CDR2 FVKESK. V was trimmed by 3 bases and J by 0 bases, leaving 18 bases between them. CDR3 bases: TGTGCCAGCAGCCAGGAAAATGTGGCGGGTTACTCCTACAATGAGCAGTTCTTC. Protein product: CASSQENVAGYSYNEQFF.

This chain uses TRBV9 with TRBJ2-7; 7 nucleotides agree with TRBD1. This CDR3 has 17 amino acids. Trimming at V came to 0 bases and at J to 2 bases, leaving 11 bases not matched to a gene. The germline CDR1 and CDR2 sequences are SGDLS and YYNGEE. Here the CDR3 DNA reads TGTGCCAGCAGCGTAGCCCCAGTGGACAGGCTGCCCTACGAGCAGTACTTC. Amino acid sequence: CASSVAPVDRLPYEQYF.

The J gene is TRBJ1-2, the V gene TRBV5-1; unclear D gene. The V and J ends lost 0 bases and 7 bases respectively, with 4 bases between them. Germline V gene lookup returns CDR1 SGHRS and CDR2 YFSETQ. The CDR3 extends over 11 amino acids. The CDR3 DNA follows: TGCGCCAGCAGCTTGGGCAGTGGCTACACCTTC. This codes for CASSLGSGYTF.

The chain uses TRBV29-1 and TRBJ2-7, with D maybe TRBD1 (6 bases). The CDR3 covers 11 residues. V lost 7 bases to trimming and J lost 3 bases, with 10 bases between them. CDR1 and CDR2 (germline): SQVTM, ANQGSEA. The CDR3 spells CSAWDNYEQYF. The DNA for the CDR3 is TGCAGCGCATGGGACAACTACGAGCAGTACTTC.

Comment on this clone: The junction differs from germline at one of its ends, possibly a read error. This chain joins TRBV7-9 and TRBJ2-5; 14 nucleotides match TRBD2. The CDR3 is 16 residues long. Per the germline V gene, CDR1 is SEHNR and CDR2 is FQNEAQ (reference sequence). For the CDR3, the DNA is TGTTCCAGCAGCCGCGGACTAGCGGGAGGCCAAGAGACCCAGTACTTC. Translation gives CSSSRGLAGGQETQYF.

This chain joins TRBV29-1 and TRBJ2-7; 8 bases are a match to TRBD2. Germline assignment: CDR1 SQVTM and CDR2 ANQGSEA. The CDR3 totals 15 residues. The V segment lost 5 bases and the J segment 2 bases; nucleotides outside the gene matches: 11. In DNA, the CDR3 is TGCAGCGTTCGAGGAGCGGCTAGCGGGCCCTACGAGCAGTACTTC. Translated, it gives CSVRGAASGPYEQYF.

This clone was observed once. The chain uses TRBV6-4 and TRBJ2-1, with 7 bases matching TRBD2. Germline assignment: CDR1 MRHNA and CDR2 SNTAGT. CDR3 length: 14 residues. The junction had 8 bases not matched to a gene; V was cut back by 3 bases and J by 9 bases. CDR3 coding DNA: TGTGCCAGCAGTGAAGGGGCGGGAGTCAGTGAGCAGTTCTTC. Translated, it gives CASSEGAGVSEQFF.

Note on this clone: Distinct nucleotide sequences in the sample also encode this CDR3. The chain employs TRBV5-1 and TRBJ2-3; 7 bases fit TRBD1. The germline V gene has CDR1 SGHRS and CDR2 YFSETQ. This CDR3 spans 15 amino acids. V lost 0 bases and J lost 2; bases outside the gene matches: 3. CDR3 nucleotides: TGCGCCAGCAGCTTGGGGGACAGAGTCACAGATACGCAGTATTTT. The encoded protein is CASSLGDRVTDTQYF.

The gene calls are TRBV10-3 and TRBJ2-2; 8 bases are shared with TRBD1. J was trimmed by 7 bases and V by 5 bases; bases with no gene match: 6. There are 14 residues in the CDR3. Germline lookup yields CDR1 ENHRY and CDR2 SYGVKD. CDR3 loop: CAISSQGANGELFF. Here the CDR3 DNA reads TGTGCCATCAGTAGCCAGGGGGCAAACGGGGAGCTGTTTTTT.

The J gene is TRBJ2-7, the V gene TRBV10-1, with TRBD2 as a possible D gene (6 bases). The CDR3 runs to 14 residues. The germline V gene has CDR1 WNHNN and CDR2 SYGVQD (reference sequence). Trimming took 0 bases from V and 6 from J, leaving 12 bases between them. The CDR3, as DNA: TGCGCCAGCAGTGAGTCGACCGGGAGCCCCGAGCAGTACTTC. Translating it yields CASSESTGSPEQYF.